Following are 27 T cell receptor beta chains from one sample sequenced in a study of T cells in Graves' hyperthyroidism and ophthalmopathy. TCR beta CDR3 sequences were amplified from RNA transcripts. The HTBI primer set was used in a first-round RT-PCR of the TCR CDR3. TCRdb re-called the multiplex PCR reads with MiXCR, one entry per CDR3 protein. The sample contains 550,000 to 700,000 distinct CDR3 sequences, 46% of which appear only once. Sequenced input: peripheral blood or thyroid tissue (not recorded which). The receptors stem from an adult woman with Graves' disease, either hyperthyroidism or ophthalmopathy (not recorded which).

CDR3 nucleotides: TGTGCCAGCAGCTCCCCGCCCTGGACAGGGGGTGACATAGGGACCCAGTACTTC. Amino acid sequence: CASSSPPWTGGDIGTQYF. V gene TRBV11-2 combines with J gene TRBJ2-5; TRBD1 agrees at 10 bases. With V trimmed by 4 bases and J by 7 bases, 18 bases remained unmatched. CDR1 SGHAT and CDR2 FQNNGV come from the germline V gene. The CDR3 has 18 residues.

Note on this clonotype: The junction departs from the called germline gene at one end, perhaps through a read error. The J gene is TRBJ1-2, the V gene TRBV29-1; 7 bases align to TRBD1. CDR3 size: 13 residues. Germline V gene data show CDR1 as SQVTM and CDR2 as ANQGSEA. CDR3 coding DNA: TGCAGCGTTGAGCCCCAGGGGGGGGATGGACTTCACTTC. Translated: CSVEPQGGDGLHF. Complete variable domain (other parts from reference TRBV29-1 and TRBJ1-2): SAVISQKPSRDICQRGTSLTIQCQVDSQVTMMFWYRQQPGQSLTLIATANQGSEATYESGFVIDKFPISRPNLTFSTLTVSNMSPEDSSIYLCSVEPQGGDGLHFGSGTRLTVV.

This clonotype was seen many times. The chain combines TRBV7-9 with TRBJ2-7; 8 nucleotides match TRBD2. CDR3 length: 16 residues. Germline-derived CDR1 and CDR2 are SEHNR and FQNEAQ (reference sequence). Unmatched junction bases numbered 12, after V lost 1 base and J lost 7 bases. In DNA, the CDR3 is TGTGCCAGCAGCTTAGGTCGCGGGACTAGTACGCATGAGCAGTACTTC. Translation: CASSLGRGTSTHEQYF.

This clonotype was counted ten times or more. The chain recombines TRBV25-1 with TRBJ1-1; 8 positions agree with TRBD1. CDR1 is MGHDK and CDR2 is SYGVNS in the germline V gene. The CDR3 loop spans 14 amino acids. J gave up 5 bases and V 4 bases, and 6 bases lay outside the gene matches. CDR3: CASSVTGGGTEAFF. The CDR3 coding sequence is TGTGCCAGCAGTGTAACAGGGGGGGGGACTGAAGCTTTCTTT.

This clonotype has at least ten counts. The V call is TRBV6-5, the J call TRBJ2-7, with 7 positions matching TRBD1. The CDR3 is made up of 14 amino acids. Germline V gene data show CDR1 as MNHEY and CDR2 as SVGAGI. Unmatched junction bases numbered 13, after V lost 5 bases and J lost 9 bases. The CDR3 reads CASSTRGRPWGQYF. The CDR3 coding sequence is TGTGCCAGCAGTACGAGGGGGCGCCCCTGGGGGCAGTACTTC.

This clonotype was recorded a few times. The chain combines TRBV4-1 with TRBJ1-1; D unresolved. V was pared by 1 base and J by 2 bases, with 14 bases between. This CDR3 comprises 16 residues. Germline CDR1 is MGHRA and CDR2 is YSYEKL. CDR3 sequence reads: CASSQVLFLGNTEAFF. The CDR3 bases are TGCGCCAGCAGCCAAGTCTTATTCCTAGGAAACACTGAAGCTTTCTTT.

The chain couples TRBV15 to TRBJ1-1; TRBD1 might be the D (5 bases). CDR1 LNHNV and CDR2 YYDKDF come from the germline V gene (reference sequence). Trimming stripped 1 base from V and 7 bases from J, with 10 bases between. The CDR3 covers 13 residues. The CDR3 reads CATSRGGWSEAFF. The DNA for the CDR3 is TGTGCCACCAGCAGAGGGGGGTGGAGTGAAGCTTTCTTT.

Only one count was recorded for this clonotype. The chain employs TRBV7-9 and TRBJ1-5; a weak D match, TRBD1 (5 bases). CDR1 and CDR2 (germline): SEHNR, FQNEAQ (reference sequence). V lost 5 bases to trimming and J lost 3 bases, with 14 bases between them. This CDR3 has 15 residues. CDR3 sequence: CASSRGDSANQPQHF. The CDR3 coding sequence is TGTGCCAGCAGCCGTGGAGACAGTGCCAATCAGCCCCAGCATTTT.

The sample holds a few counts of this clonotype. The chain links TRBV18 to TRBJ1-1, with 7 bases aligning to TRBD1. The CDR3 covers 15 residues. V trimming: 3 bases; J trimming: 4 bases; junction bases outside the gene matches: 8. From germline, CDR1 is KGHSH and CDR2 LQKENI. The CDR3 nucleotides are TGTGCCAGCTCACCCTCGACAGGGAGGGTCACTGAAGCTTTCTTT. Translation: CASSPSTGRVTEAFF.

The sample holds one count of this clonotype. The chain is built from TRBV2 and TRBJ1-5; no clear D gene. Germline V lookup: CDR1 SNHLY, CDR2 FYNNEI. Trimming stripped 6 bases from V and 5 bases from J, with 17 bases between. The CDR3 extends over 15 amino acids. DNA for the CDR3: TGTGCCAGCAGCCTTCATAGTTCATCAGATCAGCCCCAGCATTTT. This gives the protein CASSLHSSSDQPQHF.

This sequence joins TRBV5-1 and TRBJ2-5; no clear D gene. This CDR3 is 17 amino acids long. Between the trimmed V and J ends, which lost 0 bases and 2 bases, there was a span of 17 bases. The germline CDR1 and CDR2 sequences are SGHRS and YFSETQ. The CDR3 loop is CASSLGSPDPPQETQYF. CDR3 nucleotide sequence: TGCGCCAGCAGCTTGGGTAGCCCAGATCCACCACAAGAGACCCAGTACTTC.

The chain combines TRBV20-1 with TRBJ1-5, with D uncertain. Germline CDR1 is DFQATT and CDR2 is SNEGSKA (reference sequence). The CDR3 length is 11 residues. Trimming removed 1 base from V and 14 bases from J, with 12 bases in between. The DNA for the CDR3 is TGCAGTGCTAGAGGACAAACCTACGAGCATTTT. It yields the protein CSARGQTYEHF.

This chain links TRBV7-9 with TRBJ1-6; TRBD1 is a possible D gene (5 bases). CDR3 size: 16 residues. CDR1 is SEHNR, CDR2 FQNEAQ, per germline (reference sequence). Trimming stripped 5 bases from V and 6 bases from J, with 17 bases between. The CDR3 sequence is CASSPARQGSNSPLHF. For the CDR3, the DNA is TGTGCCAGCAGCCCAGCGCGCCAGGGATCTAATTCACCCCTCCACTTT.

Comments on this clonotype: The junction departs from the called germline gene at one end, perhaps through a read error. The chain recombines TRBV10-1 with TRBJ2-2, with 7 bases that match TRBD1. Looked up from germline, CDR1 is WNHNN and CDR2 is SYGVQD (reference sequence). This CDR3 region has 17 residues. Here the CDR3 DNA reads TGCGCCGGCAGTGGGTCATCCGGGACAGAGAAAACCGGGGAGCTGTTTTTT. Its translation: CAGSGSSGTEKTGELFF.

The rearrangement joins TRBV6-6 to TRBJ2-7; a possible D gene is TRBD2 (5 bases). Germline-derived CDR1 and CDR2 are MNHNY and SVGAGI (reference sequence). The CDR3 runs 16 residues. The V end lost 4 bases, the J end lost 3 bases, and 19 bases lay between the germline ends. The CDR3: CASSFYRAPRVYEQYF. The CDR3 bases are TGTGCCAGCAGTTTCTACCGGGCTCCGCGGGTCTACGAGCAGTACTTC.

The chain has TRBV10-3 and TRBJ1-1; D uncertain. The CDR3 is made up of 12 amino acids. CDR1 and CDR2 (germline): ENHRY, SYGVKD. Trimming stripped 7 bases from V and 4 bases from J, with 10 bases between. In nucleotides, the CDR3 is TGTGCCATCAAAGAGGGAGCCACTGAAGCTTTCTTT. Its translation: CAIKEGATEAFF.

This clonotype was counted many times. The V gene is TRBV12-3 or TRBV12-4, the J gene TRBJ2-7, with TRBD2 identical over 10 bases. The CDR3 is made up of 17 amino acids. Unmatched junction bases numbered 20, after V lost 6 bases and J lost 9 bases. The CDR3 coding sequence is TGTGCCAGCAGCTCGGGACGTAGGCTAGCGGGAGAGAGGGCGCAGTACTTC. It specifies CASSSGRRLAGERAQYF.

The chain carries TRBV10-2 and TRBJ2-1, with TRBD2 as a possible D gene (5 bases). Trimming removed 6 bases from V and 0 bases from J, with 6 bases in between. This CDR3 has 13 amino acids. Looked up from germline, CDR1 is WSHSY and CDR2 is SAAADI. The CDR3 nucleotides read TGCGCCAGCAGGGACTTCTCCTACAATGAGCAGTTCTTC. Residues: CASRDFSYNEQFF.

The gene calls are TRBV15 and TRBJ2-7; D gene ambiguous. Trimming took 3 bases from V and 2 from J, leaving 8 bases between them. The CDR3 length is 13 residues. CDR1 LNHNV and CDR2 YYDKDF come from the germline V gene (reference sequence). CDR3 protein: CATSRGGTYEQYF. The DNA of the CDR3 is TGTGCCACCAGCAGGGGCGGTACCTACGAGCAGTACTTC.

The rearrangement joins TRBV2 to TRBJ2-2; D gene uncertain. CDR1 SNHLY and CDR2 FYNNEI come from the germline V gene. With 7 bases removed from V and 8 bases from J, the gap between germline ends came to 23 bases. This CDR3 contains 16 residues. This CDR3 reads CASIHRRTQSPGELFF. In nucleotides, the CDR3 is TGTGCCAGCATCCACCGACGGACGCAAAGCCCAGGGGAGCTGTTTTTT.

The V call is TRBV15, the J call TRBJ1-5; D not resolved. Trimming cost V 3 bases and J 6 bases, with 12 bases left between them. The germline V gene encodes CDR1 LNHNV and CDR2 YYDKDF (reference sequence). The CDR3 is 14 residues long. CDR3 sequence reads: CATSSYGSGQPQHF. The DNA for the CDR3 is TGTGCCACCAGCAGTTACGGTTCGGGTCAGCCCCAGCATTTT.

This clonotype was detected many times. The chain recombines TRBV5-1 with TRBJ1-6, with 9 bases identical to TRBD1. The germline V gene has CDR1 SGHRS and CDR2 YFSETQ. There are 16 residues in the CDR3. The V segment lost 4 bases and the J segment 7 bases; nucleotides outside the gene matches: 9. The CDR3 protein is CASSTGTGTLNSPLHF. CDR3 coding DNA: TGCGCCAGCAGCACCGGGACAGGGACGTTGAATTCACCCCTCCACTTT. Full variable domain (remainder filled in from reference TRBV5-1 and TRBJ1-6): KAGVTQTPRYLIKTRGQQVTLSCSPISGHRSVSWYQQTPGQGLQFLFEYFSETQRNKGNFPGRFSGRQFSNSRSEMNVSTLELGDSALYLCASSTGTGTLNSPLHFGNGTRLTVT.

The chain is built from TRBV7-2 and TRBJ1-4; no clear D gene. The germline CDR1 and CDR2 sequences are SGHTA and FQGNSA. The CDR3 runs to 14 residues. The ends were cut back, 7 bases at V and 0 bases at J, with 9 bases in the middle. CDR3 nucleotide sequence: TGTGCCAGCACCCGGTCCGCAACTAATGAAAAACTGTTTTTT. Its protein product is CASTRSATNEKLFF. The complete variable domain, with remaining parts taken from reference TRBV7-2 and TRBJ1-4, reads GAGVSQSPSNKVTEKGKDVELRCDPISGHTALYWYRQSLGQGLEFLIYFQGNSAPDKSGLPSDRFSAERTGGSVSTLTIQRTQQEDSAVYLCASTRSATNEKLFFGSGTQLSVL.

Ten or more counts support this clonotype. The chain combines TRBV20-1 with TRBJ2-7; D remains unclear. This CDR3 spans 15 amino acids. Trimming took 2 bases from V and 0 from J, leaving 14 bases between them. The V gene's germline CDR1 is DFQATT and CDR2 SNEGSKA (reference sequence). The CDR3 sequence is CSARRTRALSYEQYF. CDR3 sequence (DNA): TGCAGTGCTAGACGTACCCGAGCGCTCTCCTACGAGCAGTACTTC.

The V call is TRBV7-8, the J call TRBJ2-3; 9 bases fit TRBD2. The germline CDR1 and CDR2 sequences are SGHVS and FQNEAQ. The CDR3 has 17 residues. V shed 5 bases and J 2 bases; nucleotides not matched to a gene: 11. For the CDR3, the DNA is TGTGCCAGCAGCCAAGTGGGTCTAGCGGGGACCACAGATACGCAGTATTTT. This translates into CASSQVGLAGTTDTQYF.

In this sample, this clonotype turned up once. The chain couples TRBV2 to TRBJ2-2, with a weak D call TRBD1 (5 bases). Per germline, CDR1 SNHLY and CDR2 FYNNEI. The CDR3 spans 13 residues. Trimming removed 6 bases at V and 8 bases at J, with 13 bases between. CDR3 DNA: TGTGCCAGCAGGCCAAGACAGACAGGGGAGCTGTTTTTT. Residues: CASRPRQTGELFF.

The chain has TRBV2 and TRBJ1-1, with a tentative D call TRBD1 (5 bases). The CDR3 is 12 residues long. Between the trimmed V and J ends, which lost 7 bases and 5 bases, there was a span of 11 bases. Germline CDR1 and CDR2: SNHLY and FYNNEI. As DNA, the CDR3 is TGTGCCAGCACGGGGGTCCAAACTGAAGCTTTCTTT. The encoded protein is CASTGVQTEAFF.